One and the same sample provided the 29 T cell receptor beta chains below, sequenced in a study of response to subunit inactivated influenza vaccine (dated by TCRdb to 2017 to 2018). The sample's time point label, in plain terms: approximately 40 days after influenza vaccine administration. The library relied on RT-PCR. TCRdb shows the sequencer as Illumina HiSeq 2500. Clones were called with MiXCR by TCRdb after fastp trimmed the public reads at Q25, and only in-frame beta chains were retained. Identical CDR3 proteins give one entry, which carries the most common genes and DNA. The sample table records about 530,000 distinct CDR3 sequences; around 13% of these occur just once. The ten biggest clones cover roughly 14% of the sample. The sequencing here drew on PBMCs from blood, taken about 6 weeks after vaccination. These receptors all come from a middle-aged man who received an inactivated influenza vaccine. Donor details come from another sample of the same person, matched by shared clones.

This clonotype was detected only a few times. V is TRBV12-3 or TRBV12-4 and J is TRBJ2-5; either TRBD1 or TRBD2 may fit D (5 bases each). This CDR3 has 15 amino acids. The V gene lost 5 bases and the J gene lost 1 base, with 14 bases spanning the gap. CDR3 sequence reads: CASSPPRGLQETQYF. CDR3 DNA: TGTGCCAGCAGTCCACCCCGGGGCCTCCAAGAGACCCAGTACTTC.

CDR3 coding DNA: TGTGCCATCAGTGAGTCGGACTCCCTCTATGGCTACACCTTC. This codes for CAISESDSLYGYTF. The V and J genes are TRBV10-3 and TRBJ1-2; the D is unclear. The CDR3 runs 14 residues. CDR1 is ENHRY and CDR2 is SYGVKD in the germline V gene. Trimming pared 0 bases from V and 4 bases from J, leaving 9 bases between.

The chain employs TRBV5-1 and TRBJ2-5; D might be TRBD1 (6 bases). The J call may be in error: the DNA end matches TRBJ2-1 better. CDR3 length equals 15 residues. The germline gives CDR1 SGHRS, CDR2 YFSETQ. CDR3: CASSLGGPPQETQFF. CDR3 coding DNA: TGCGCCAGCAGCTTAGGGGGACCTCCGCAAGAGACCCAGTTCTTC.

The chain is built from TRBV12-3 or TRBV12-4 and TRBJ2-6, with D perhaps TRBD1 (6 bases). The CDR3 runs 16 residues. The germline V and J ends were trimmed by 6 bases and 0 bases, with 12 bases remaining between them. For the CDR3, the DNA is TGTGCCAGCAGAACGGGACACCACTCTGGGGCCAACGTCCTGACTTTC. This codes for CASRTGHHSGANVLTF.

This sequence joins TRBV7-8 and TRBJ2-7; weak D call: TRBD1 (5 bases). The CDR3 runs to 13 residues. V lost 5 bases and J 5 bases, leaving 13 bases between the germline ends. Germline loops: CDR1 SGHVS, CDR2 FQNEAQ. CDR3 coding DNA: TGTGCCAGCAGCATCCCTCAGGGTCACGAGCAGTACTTC. As protein: CASSIPQGHEQYF. The whole variable domain, filled in from reference TRBV7-8 and TRBJ2-7, reads GAGVSQSPRYKVAKRGQDVALRCDPISGHVSLFWYQQALGQGPEFLTYFQNEAQLDKSGLPSDRFFAERPEGSVSTLKIQRTQQEDSAVYLCASSIPQGHEQYFGPGTRLTVT.

V usage is TRBV3-1 and J usage is TRBJ2-1, with D unresolved. CDR3 length equals 17 residues. The germline CDR1 and CDR2 sequences are LGHDT and YNNKEL (reference sequence). V gave up 0 bases and J gave up 0 bases, with 12 bases separating them. The CDR3 loop is CASSQERLLSSYNEQFF. For the CDR3, the DNA is TGTGCCAGCAGCCAAGAAAGACTCCTGAGCTCCTACAATGAGCAGTTCTTC.

This clonotype was recorded at least ten times. The rearrangement uses TRBV15 and TRBJ1-5, with TRBD1 matching 9 bases. V lost 0 bases to trimming and J lost 2 bases; unmatched junction nucleotides: 14. The CDR3 extends over 20 amino acids. CDR1 is LNHNV, CDR2 YYDKDF, per germline (reference sequence). The CDR3 DNA follows: TGTGCCACCAGCAGAGATTTGAGGGGACAGGGAATCCGCGGCAATCAGCCCCAGCATTTT. This codes for CATSRDLRGQGIRGNQPQHF.

This clonotype turned up a few times. The chain recombines TRBV12-3 or TRBV12-4 with TRBJ1-5; perhaps TRBD1 as D (6 bases). V lost 4 bases, J lost 5 bases, and 9 bases lay in between. The CDR3 spans 13 residues. The CDR3 DNA is TGTGCCAGCAGTTCAGGGGACGATCAGCCCCAGCATTTT. Residues: CASSSGDDQPQHF.

The chain has TRBV20-1 and TRBJ2-7; tentative D call: TRBD1 (6 bases). This CDR3 comprises 15 residues. Germline V gene sequence: CDR1 DFQATT, CDR2 SNEGSKA (reference sequence). V was clipped by 2 bases and J by 1 base, with 15 bases between them. This chain's CDR3 is CSARPRGGSSYEQYF. CDR3 in DNA: TGCAGTGCTAGACCTAGAGGGGGTTCTTCCTACGAGCAGTACTTC.

This clonotype was recorded many times. The CDR3 DNA reads as TGTGCCAGCAGCTTAGCGACAGGAGGCTACGAGCAGTACTTC. Translating it yields CASSLATGGYEQYF. The V call is TRBV7-2, the J call TRBJ2-7, with D tentatively TRBD1 (6 bases). V was cut by 0 bases and J by 3 bases, with 9 bases left in between. Germline V lookup: CDR1 SGHTA, CDR2 FQGNSA. The CDR3 length is 14 residues.

This chain joins TRBV20-1 and TRBJ1-5; TRBD1 is a possible D gene (6 bases). Per the germline V gene, CDR1 is DFQATT and CDR2 is SNEGSKA (reference sequence). The CDR3 covers 17 residues. The germline V and J ends were trimmed by 3 bases and 1 base, with 19 bases remaining between them. This CDR3 is CSARERRDIRSNQPQHF. The CDR3 nucleotides are TGCAGTGCTAGGGAGAGACGGGACATCCGGAGCAATCAGCCCCAGCATTTT.

This clonotype has only a few counts. This chain uses TRBV12-3 or TRBV12-4 with TRBJ2-2; perhaps D is TRBD1 or TRBD2 (6 bases each). Trimming stripped 0 bases from V and 0 bases from J, with 11 bases between. The CDR3 is 17 residues long. The CDR3 loop reads CASSLAPGATNTGELFF. As DNA, the CDR3 is TGTGCCAGCAGTTTAGCTCCGGGGGCCACGAACACCGGGGAGCTGTTTTTT.

CDR3 protein: CASRPGAGGANGYF. CDR3 DNA sequence: TGTGCCAGCAGACCGGGGGCGGGGGGCGCGAATGGGTATTTT. The gene calls are TRBV6-1 and TRBJ2-3, with 8 bases identical to TRBD2. The CDR3 extends over 14 amino acids. With V trimmed by 6 bases and J by 14 bases, 16 bases remained unmatched. CDR1 MNHNS and CDR2 SASEGT come from the germline V gene.

This clonotype was recorded a few times. The chain employs TRBV20-1 and TRBJ1-1, with 12 bases fitting TRBD1. The trim removed 3 bases at V and 11 bases at J, leaving 7 bases unmatched. Germline CDR1 and CDR2: DFQATT and SNEGSKA (reference sequence). The CDR3 runs to 13 residues. CDR3 sequence (DNA): TGCAGTGCTAGGGGACAGGGGGCTGGATACGCTTTCTTT. Amino acid sequence: CSARGQGAGYAFF.

In its sample, this clonotype was seen a few times. The gene calls are TRBV7-2 and TRBJ2-3; D gene ambiguous. The V end was cut by 5 bases, the J end by 7 bases, with 10 bases between. CDR1 is SGHTA, CDR2 FQGNSA, per germline. The CDR3 is made up of 12 amino acids. The CDR3 sequence: CASSPSPHTQYF. The CDR3 DNA reads as TGTGCCAGCAGCCCCTCCCCACATACGCAGTATTTT.

A few counts support this clonotype. The chain has TRBV9 and TRBJ2-7; tentative D call: TRBD2 (6 bases). This CDR3 is 14 amino acids long. Trimming shortened V by 0 bases and J by 1 base, and 8 bases separated the two germline ends. Germline CDR1 SGDLS, CDR2 YYNGEE. The CDR3, as DNA: TGTGCCAGCAGCGTAGCCGGGACTTCCTACGAGCAGTACTTC. It translates to CASSVAGTSYEQYF.

This chain connects TRBV6-1 to TRBJ2-7; possibly TRBD2 for D (6 bases). The V and J ends lost 4 bases and 4 bases respectively, with 29 bases between them. Germline CDR1 MNHNS, CDR2 SASEGT. CDR3 length: 19 residues. The CDR3 nucleotides read TGTGCCAGCAGTGCCCCGGGGGTGGCGGCGGGTATACCTAGATACGAGCAGTACTTC. Translating gives CASSAPGVAAGIPRYEQYF.

The V and J genes are TRBV15 and TRBJ1-5, with a weak D call TRBD1 (6 bases). This CDR3 contains 13 residues. The germline V and J ends were trimmed by 5 bases and 7 bases, with 12 bases remaining between them. The germline V gene has CDR1 LNHNV and CDR2 YYDKDF (reference sequence). CDR3: CATSGTGTQPQHF. The CDR3 coding sequence is TGTGCCACCAGCGGAACAGGGACGCAGCCCCAGCATTTT.

This clonotype was observed a handful of times. This sequence joins TRBV6-5 and TRBJ2-1; 11 bases line up with TRBD2. CDR3 size: 16 residues. Germline lookup yields CDR1 MNHEY and CDR2 SVGAGI. Losses at the gene ends were 6 bases for V and 9 bases for J; bases not matched to a gene: 13. The CDR3 DNA follows: TGTGCCAGCAGATATCCATCTAGCGGGAGGAAAGTTGAGCAGTTCTTC. Its protein is CASRYPSSGRKVEQFF.

This clonotype was seen more than once but under ten times. The chain uses TRBV29-1 and TRBJ2-5, with D possibly matching TRBD1 (5 bases). The CDR3 has 14 amino acids. V was shortened by 2 bases and J by 4 bases, with 14 bases between the two germline ends. Germline CDR1 and CDR2: SQVTM and ANQGSEA. CDR3 loop: CSVEPDSSPETQYF. CDR3 DNA: TGCAGCGTTGAACCTGACAGTTCCCCAGAGACCCAGTACTTC.

This clonotype was seen a handful of times. V gene TRBV11-2 combines with J gene TRBJ2-1; TRBD1 matches at 9 bases. This CDR3 contains 17 residues. V was clipped by 7 bases and J by 5 bases; unmatched bases: 15. Germline V gene data show CDR1 as SGHAT and CDR2 as FQNNGV. CDR3 sequence reads: CASTSGMPGQGNNEQFF. The DNA of the CDR3 is TGTGCCAGCACTTCTGGGATGCCGGGACAGGGTAACAATGAGCAGTTCTTC.

This clonotype has just a few counts. The chain employs TRBV11-2 and TRBJ1-2, with D possibly being TRBD1 (5 bases). Trimming pared 1 base from V and 8 bases from J, leaving 14 bases between. This CDR3 has 14 residues. The germline V gene encodes CDR1 SGHAT and CDR2 FQNNGV. DNA of the CDR3: TGTGCCAGCAGCTTAGTTCAGGGCTCGGGAGGCTACACCTTC. Its protein is CASSLVQGSGGYTF.

The chain employs TRBV7-9 and TRBJ1-5; a weak D match, TRBD1 (6 bases). CDR1 SEHNR and CDR2 FQNEAQ come from the germline V gene (reference sequence). CDR3 length: 16 amino acids. V lost 1 base, J lost 0 bases, and 10 bases lay in between. The CDR3 loop is CASSLGAGDSNQPQHF. CDR3 nucleotide sequence: TGTGCCAGCAGCTTAGGGGCAGGGGATAGCAATCAGCCCCAGCATTTT.

J is TRBJ2-2 and V is TRBV5-5; TRBD1 matches at 8 bases. CDR3 size: 14 residues. The germline CDR1 and CDR2 sequences are SGHKS and YYEKEE (reference sequence). J gave up 8 bases and V 4 bases, and 7 bases lay outside the gene matches. The CDR3 here is CASSHTGGWGELFF. CDR3 nucleotides: TGTGCCAGCAGCCACACAGGGGGATGGGGGGAGCTGTTTTTT.

This clonotype was counted many times. The chain recombines TRBV29-1 with TRBJ2-7, with D hard to call. Trimming removed 6 bases from V and 5 bases from J, with 17 bases in between. The CDR3 contains 13 residues. Germline CDR1 SQVTM, CDR2 ANQGSEA. The CDR3 loop reads CSVVRPSHHEQYF. For the CDR3, the DNA is TGCAGCGTGGTCCGGCCAAGCCACCACGAGCAGTACTTC.

This clonotype was seen a few times. The chain carries TRBV29-1 and TRBJ1-2; D might be TRBD1 (5 bases). CDR3 length equals 11 residues. Germline CDR1 reads SQVTM; CDR2 reads ANQGSEA. V lost 4 bases to trimming and J lost 7 bases, with 10 bases between them. The CDR3 DNA follows: TGCAGCGTTGGGGGCCTTCTTGGCTACACCTTC. Translating it yields CSVGGLLGYTF.

The V call is TRBV6-2 or TRBV6-3, the J call TRBJ1-3; D gene unclear. The germline gives CDR1 MNHEY, CDR2 SVGEGT. The CDR3 length is 20 residues. V dropped 0 bases and J dropped 4 bases, with 25 bases sitting between them. CDR3 sequence (DNA): TGTGCCAGCAGTTACTCTCAACCCAGAAACCTCGTCCCGATGGGAAACACCATATATTTT. Protein sequence: CASSYSQPRNLVPMGNTIYF.

This chain connects TRBV7-2 to TRBJ1-4; perhaps TRBD1 as D (5 bases). Germline loops: CDR1 SGHTA, CDR2 FQGNSA. The germline V and J ends were trimmed by 1 base and 7 bases, with 16 bases remaining between them. There are 16 residues in the CDR3. The DNA of the CDR3 is TGTGCCAGCAGCTTAGTCGCAGGGTGGGCAACTGAAAAACTGTTTTTT. Protein product: CASSLVAGWATEKLFF.

This clonotype has just a few counts. This sequence joins TRBV4-3 and TRBJ2-1, with TRBD1 matching 7 bases. Trimming cost V 1 base and J 5 bases; bases outside gene matches: 5. Germline V gives CDR1 LGHNA, CDR2 YSLEER. This CDR3 is built from 15 residues. The CDR3 sequence: CASSQGTGMDNEQFF. In DNA, the CDR3 is TGCGCCAGCAGCCAAGGGACAGGCATGGACAATGAGCAGTTCTTC.